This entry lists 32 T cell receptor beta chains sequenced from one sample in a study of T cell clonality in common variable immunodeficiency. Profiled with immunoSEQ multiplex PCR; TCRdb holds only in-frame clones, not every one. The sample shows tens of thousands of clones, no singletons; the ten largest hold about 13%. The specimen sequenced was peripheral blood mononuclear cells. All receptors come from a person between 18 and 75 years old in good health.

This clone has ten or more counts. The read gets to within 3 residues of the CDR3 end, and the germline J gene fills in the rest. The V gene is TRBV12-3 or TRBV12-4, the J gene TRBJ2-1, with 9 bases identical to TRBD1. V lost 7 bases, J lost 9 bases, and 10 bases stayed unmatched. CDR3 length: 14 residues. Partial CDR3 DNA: TGTGCCAGCACTCGAGGGGACAGGGACGGTGAG. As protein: CASTRGDRDGE. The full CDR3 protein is CASTRGDRDGEQFF.

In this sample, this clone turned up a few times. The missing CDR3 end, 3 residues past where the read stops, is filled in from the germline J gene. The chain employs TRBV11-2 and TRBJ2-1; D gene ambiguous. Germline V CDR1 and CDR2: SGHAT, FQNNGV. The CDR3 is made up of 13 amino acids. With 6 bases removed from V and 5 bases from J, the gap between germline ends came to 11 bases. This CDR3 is CASSSHQNNEQFF. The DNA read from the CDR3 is TGTGCCAGCAGTTCTCATCAGAACAATGAG.

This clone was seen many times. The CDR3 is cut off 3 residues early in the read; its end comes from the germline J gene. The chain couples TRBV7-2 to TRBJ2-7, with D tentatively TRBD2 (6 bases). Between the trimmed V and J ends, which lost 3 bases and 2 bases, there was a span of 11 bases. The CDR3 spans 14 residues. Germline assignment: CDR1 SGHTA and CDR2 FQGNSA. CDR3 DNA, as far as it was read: TGTGCCAGCAGCTTGCGGGAAGGAACCTACGAG. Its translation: CASSLREGTYE. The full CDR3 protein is CASSLREGTYEQYF. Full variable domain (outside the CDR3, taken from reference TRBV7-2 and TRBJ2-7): GAGVSQSPSNKVTEKGKDVELRCDPISGHTALYWYRQSLGQGLEFLIYFQGNSAPDKSGLPSDRFSAERTGGSVSTLTIQRTQQEDSAVYLCASSLREGTYEQYFGPGTRLTVT.

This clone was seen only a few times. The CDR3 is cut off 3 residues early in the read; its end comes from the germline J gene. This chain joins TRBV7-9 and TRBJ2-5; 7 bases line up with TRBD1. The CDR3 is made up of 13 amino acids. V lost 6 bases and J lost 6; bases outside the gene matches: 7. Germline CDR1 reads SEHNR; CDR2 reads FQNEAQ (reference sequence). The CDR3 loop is CASSPTGDKTQYF. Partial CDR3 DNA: TGTGCCAGCAGTCCAACAGGGGACAAGACC. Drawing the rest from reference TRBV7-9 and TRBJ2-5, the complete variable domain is DTGVSQNPRHKITKRGQNVTFRCDPISEHNRLYWYRQTLGQGPEFLTYFQNEAQLEKSRLLSDRFSAERPKGSFSTLEIQRTEQGDSAMYLCASSPTGDKTQYFGPGTRLLVL.

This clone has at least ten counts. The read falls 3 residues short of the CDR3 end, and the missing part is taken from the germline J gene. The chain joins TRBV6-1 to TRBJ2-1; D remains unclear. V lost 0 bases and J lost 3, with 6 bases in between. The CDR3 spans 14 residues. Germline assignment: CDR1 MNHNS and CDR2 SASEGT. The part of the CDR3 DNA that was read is TGTGCCAGCAGTGAAGCTAGCAGCTACAATGAG. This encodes CASSEASSYNE. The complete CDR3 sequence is CASSEASSYNEQFF.

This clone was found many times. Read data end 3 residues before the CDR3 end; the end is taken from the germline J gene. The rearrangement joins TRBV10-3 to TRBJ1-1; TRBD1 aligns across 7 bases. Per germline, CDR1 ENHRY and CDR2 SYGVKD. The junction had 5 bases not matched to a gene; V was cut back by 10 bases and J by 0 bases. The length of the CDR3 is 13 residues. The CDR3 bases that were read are TGTGCCACCGGGACAGTTATGAACACTGAA. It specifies CATGTVMNTE. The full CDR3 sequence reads CATGTVMNTEAFF.

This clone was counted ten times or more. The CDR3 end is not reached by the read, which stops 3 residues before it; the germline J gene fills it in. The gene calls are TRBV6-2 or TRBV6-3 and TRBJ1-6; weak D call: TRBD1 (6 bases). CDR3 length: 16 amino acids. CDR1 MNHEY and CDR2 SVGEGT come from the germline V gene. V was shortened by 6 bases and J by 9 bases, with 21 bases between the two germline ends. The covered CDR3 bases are TGTGCCAGCAGCCCCCGTTACAGGGTACCACGTTCACCC. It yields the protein CASSPRYRVPRSP. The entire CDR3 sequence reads CASSPRYRVPRSPLHF.

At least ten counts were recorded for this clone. CDR3 protein: CASSLDGGNTEAFF. CDR3 bases read: TGTGCCAGCAGCTTGGACGGGGGTAACACTGAA. The chain joins TRBV5-4 to TRBJ1-1; possible D gene TRBD1, 5 bases. The read terminates 3 residues before the CDR3 end, so the remaining end is supplied by the germline J gene. This CDR3 has 14 residues. CDR1 is SGHNT and CDR2 is YYREEE in the germline V gene (reference sequence). Trimming took 0 bases from V and 2 from J, leaving 8 bases between them. The variable domain in full, completed from reference TRBV5-4 and TRBJ1-1, reads ETGVTQSPTHLIKTRGQQVTLRCSSQSGHNTVSWYQQALGQGPQFIFQYYREEENGRGNFPPRFSGLQFPNYSSELNVNALELDDSALYLCASSLDGGNTEAFFGQGTRLTVV.

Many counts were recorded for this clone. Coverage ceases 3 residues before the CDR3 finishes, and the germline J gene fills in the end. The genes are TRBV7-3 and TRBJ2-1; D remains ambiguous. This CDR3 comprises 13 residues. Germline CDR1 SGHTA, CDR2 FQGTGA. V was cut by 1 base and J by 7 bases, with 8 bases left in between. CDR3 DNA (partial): TGTGCCAGCAGCTTAAGGGCCCCTAATGAG. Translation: CASSLRAPNE. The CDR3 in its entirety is CASSLRAPNEQFF.

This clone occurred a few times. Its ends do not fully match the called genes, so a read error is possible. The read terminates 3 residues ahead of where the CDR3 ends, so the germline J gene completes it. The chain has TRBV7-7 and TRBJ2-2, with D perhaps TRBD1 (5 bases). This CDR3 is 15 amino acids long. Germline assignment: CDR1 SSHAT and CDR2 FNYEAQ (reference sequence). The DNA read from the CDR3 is TGTGCTAGCAGCTTAGATAGCTCTGGGGCCAACGTG. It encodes CASSLDSSGANV. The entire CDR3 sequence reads CASSLDSSGANVLFF.

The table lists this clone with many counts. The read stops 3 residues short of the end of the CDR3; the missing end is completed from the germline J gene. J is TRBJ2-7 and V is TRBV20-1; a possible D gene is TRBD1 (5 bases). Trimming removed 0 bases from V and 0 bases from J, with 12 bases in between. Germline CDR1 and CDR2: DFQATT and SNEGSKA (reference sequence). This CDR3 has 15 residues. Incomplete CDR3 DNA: TGCAGTGCTAGAGACAGGGAACGGAGCTCCTACGAG. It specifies CSARDRERSSYE. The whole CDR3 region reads CSARDRERSSYEQYF.

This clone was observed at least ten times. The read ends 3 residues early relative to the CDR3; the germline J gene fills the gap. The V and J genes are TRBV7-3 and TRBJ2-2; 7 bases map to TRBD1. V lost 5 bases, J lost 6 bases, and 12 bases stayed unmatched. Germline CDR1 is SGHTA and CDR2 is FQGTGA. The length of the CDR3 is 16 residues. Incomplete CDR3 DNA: TGTGCCAGCAGCCCCCTGACAGGGTGGGGGTCCGGGGAG. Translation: CASSPLTGWGSGE. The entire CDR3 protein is CASSPLTGWGSGELFF. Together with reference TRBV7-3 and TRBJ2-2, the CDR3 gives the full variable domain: GAGVSQTPSNKVTEKGKYVELRCDPISGHTALYWYRQSLGQGPEFLIYFQGTGAADDSGLPNDRFFAVRPEGSVSTLKIQRTERGDSAVYLCASSPLTGWGSGELFFGEGSRLTVL.

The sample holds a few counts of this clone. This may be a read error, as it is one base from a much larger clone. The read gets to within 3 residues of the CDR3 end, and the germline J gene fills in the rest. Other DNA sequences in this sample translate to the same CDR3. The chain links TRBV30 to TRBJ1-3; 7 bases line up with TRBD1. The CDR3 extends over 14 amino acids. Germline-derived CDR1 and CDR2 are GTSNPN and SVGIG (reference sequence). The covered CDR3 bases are TGTGCCTGGAAGACAGGGTTCTCTGGAAACACG. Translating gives CAWKTGFSGNT. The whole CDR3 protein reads CAWKTGFSGNTIYF.

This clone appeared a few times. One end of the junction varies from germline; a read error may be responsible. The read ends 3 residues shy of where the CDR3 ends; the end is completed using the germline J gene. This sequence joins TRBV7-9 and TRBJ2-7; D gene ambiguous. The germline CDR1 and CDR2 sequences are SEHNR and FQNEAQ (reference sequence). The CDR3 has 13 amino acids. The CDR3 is CSSSFGQAYEQYF. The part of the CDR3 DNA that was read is TGTTCCAGCAGCTTTGGCCAGGCCTACGAG. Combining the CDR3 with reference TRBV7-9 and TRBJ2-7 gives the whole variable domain DTGVSQNPRHKITKRGQNVTFRCDPISEHNRLYWYRQTLGQGPEFLTYFQNEAQLEKSRLLSDRFSAERPKGSFSTLEIQRTEQGDSAMYLCSSSFGQAYEQYFGPGTRLTVT.

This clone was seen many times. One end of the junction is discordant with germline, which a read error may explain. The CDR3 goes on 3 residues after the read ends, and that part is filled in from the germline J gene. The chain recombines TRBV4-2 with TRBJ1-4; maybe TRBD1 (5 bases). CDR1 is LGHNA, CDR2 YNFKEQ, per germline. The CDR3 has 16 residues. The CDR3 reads CASSQESGRAGEKLFF. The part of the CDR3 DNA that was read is TGCGCCAGCAGCCAAGAGTCAGGGAGGGCGGGGGAAAAA.

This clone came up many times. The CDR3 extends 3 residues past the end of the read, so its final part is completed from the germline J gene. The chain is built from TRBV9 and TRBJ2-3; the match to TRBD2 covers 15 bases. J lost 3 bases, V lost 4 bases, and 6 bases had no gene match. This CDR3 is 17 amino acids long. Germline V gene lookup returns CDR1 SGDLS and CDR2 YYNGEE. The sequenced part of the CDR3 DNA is TGTGCCAGCAGCCCCCGGACTAGCGGGGGGGGGACAGATACG. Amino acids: CASSPRTSGGGTDT. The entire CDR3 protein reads CASSPRTSGGGTDTQYF.

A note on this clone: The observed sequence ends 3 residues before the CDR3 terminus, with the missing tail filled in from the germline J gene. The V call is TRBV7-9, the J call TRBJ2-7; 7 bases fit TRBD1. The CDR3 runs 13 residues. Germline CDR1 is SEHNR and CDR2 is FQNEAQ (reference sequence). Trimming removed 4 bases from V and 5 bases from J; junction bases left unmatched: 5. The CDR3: CASSSTGRHEQYF. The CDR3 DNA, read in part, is TGTGCCAGCAGCTCGACAGGGAGACACGAG. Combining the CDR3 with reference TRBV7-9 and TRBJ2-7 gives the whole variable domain DTGVSQNPRHKITKRGQNVTFRCDPISEHNRLYWYRQTLGQGPEFLTYFQNEAQLEKSRLLSDRFSAERPKGSFSTLEIQRTEQGDSAMYLCASSSTGRHEQYFGPGTRLTVT.

The part of the CDR3 DNA that was read is TGTGCCAGCAGCTTCGGGGGGGATGAG. Translation: CASSFGGDE. In full, the CDR3 is CASSFGGDEQFF. This chain joins TRBV7-9 and TRBJ2-1; 8 bases line up with TRBD2. The read halts 3 residues ahead of the CDR3 end, with the missing end drawn from the germline J gene. This CDR3 contains 12 residues. The V segment lost 3 bases and the J segment 8 bases; nucleotides outside the gene matches: 0. Germline assignment: CDR1 SEHNR and CDR2 FQNEAQ (reference sequence).

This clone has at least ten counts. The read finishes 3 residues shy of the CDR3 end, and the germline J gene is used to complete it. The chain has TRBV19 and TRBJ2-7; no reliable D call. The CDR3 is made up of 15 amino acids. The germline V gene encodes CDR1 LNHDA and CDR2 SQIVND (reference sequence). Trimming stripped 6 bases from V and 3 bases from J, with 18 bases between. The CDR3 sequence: CASSLHAERVYEQYF. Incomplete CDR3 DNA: TGTGCCAGTAGCCTACACGCGGAGAGAGTCTACGAG.

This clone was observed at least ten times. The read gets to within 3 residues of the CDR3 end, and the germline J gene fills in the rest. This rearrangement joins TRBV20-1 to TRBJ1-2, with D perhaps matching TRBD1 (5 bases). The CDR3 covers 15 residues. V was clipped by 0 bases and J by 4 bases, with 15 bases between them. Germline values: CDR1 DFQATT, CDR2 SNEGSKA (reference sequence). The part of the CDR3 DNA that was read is TGCAGTGCTAGAGATCTGGGGGGAGGCGTCTATGGC. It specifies CSARDLGGGVYG. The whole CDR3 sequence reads CSARDLGGGVYGYTF.

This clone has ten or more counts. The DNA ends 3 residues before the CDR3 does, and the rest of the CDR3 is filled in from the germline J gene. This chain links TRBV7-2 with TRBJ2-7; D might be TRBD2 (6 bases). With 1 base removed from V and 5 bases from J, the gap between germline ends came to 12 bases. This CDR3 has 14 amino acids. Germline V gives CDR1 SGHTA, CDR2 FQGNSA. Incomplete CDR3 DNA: TGTGCCAGCAGCTTAGTGGGGGGTCCGGACGAG. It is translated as CASSLVGGPDE. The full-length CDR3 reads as CASSLVGGPDEQYF.

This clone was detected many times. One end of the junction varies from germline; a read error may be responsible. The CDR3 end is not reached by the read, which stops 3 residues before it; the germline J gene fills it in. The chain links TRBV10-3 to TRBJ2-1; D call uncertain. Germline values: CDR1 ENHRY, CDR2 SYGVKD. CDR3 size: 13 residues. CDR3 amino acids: CAISGASSNEQFF. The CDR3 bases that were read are TGTGCCATCAGTGGGGCCTCCTCCAATGAG.

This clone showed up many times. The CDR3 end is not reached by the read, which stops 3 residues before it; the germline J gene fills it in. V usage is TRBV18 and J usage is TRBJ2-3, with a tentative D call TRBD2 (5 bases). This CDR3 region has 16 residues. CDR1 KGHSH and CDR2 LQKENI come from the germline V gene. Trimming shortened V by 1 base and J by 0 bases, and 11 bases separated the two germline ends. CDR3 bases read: TGTGCCAGCTCACCACTGAGCGGTGCTAGCACAGATACG. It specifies CASSPLSGASTDT. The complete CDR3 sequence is CASSPLSGASTDTQYF.

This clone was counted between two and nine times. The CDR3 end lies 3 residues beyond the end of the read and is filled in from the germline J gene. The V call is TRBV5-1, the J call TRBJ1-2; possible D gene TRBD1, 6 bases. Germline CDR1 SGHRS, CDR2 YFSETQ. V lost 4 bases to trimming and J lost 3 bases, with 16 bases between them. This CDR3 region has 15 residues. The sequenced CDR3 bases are TGCGCCAGCAGCGGACGGGAAAAGGGGGACTATGGC. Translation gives CASSGREKGDYG. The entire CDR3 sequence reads CASSGREKGDYGYTF.

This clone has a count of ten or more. The sequenced CDR3 bases are TGTGCCATCAGCACCGGGACAGCCTCGGGGGGGCCGGAGACC. It is translated as CAISTGTASGGPET. From start to end, the CDR3 is CAISTGTASGGPETQYF. The chain couples TRBV10-3 to TRBJ2-5, with a weak D call TRBD2 (8 bases). The read stops 3 residues short of the end of the CDR3; the missing end is completed from the germline J gene. V was clipped by 6 bases and J by 5 bases, with 25 bases between them. CDR3 length equals 17 residues. CDR1 and CDR2 from the germline V gene are ENHRY and SYGVKD.

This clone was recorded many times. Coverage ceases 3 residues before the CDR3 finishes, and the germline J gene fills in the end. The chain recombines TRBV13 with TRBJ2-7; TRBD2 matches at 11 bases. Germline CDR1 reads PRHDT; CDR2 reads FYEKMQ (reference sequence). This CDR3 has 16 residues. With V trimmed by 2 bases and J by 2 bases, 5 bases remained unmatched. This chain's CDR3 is CASSLLASGGTYEQYF. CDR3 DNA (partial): TGTGCCAGCAGCTTACTGGCTAGCGGGGGGACCTACGAG.

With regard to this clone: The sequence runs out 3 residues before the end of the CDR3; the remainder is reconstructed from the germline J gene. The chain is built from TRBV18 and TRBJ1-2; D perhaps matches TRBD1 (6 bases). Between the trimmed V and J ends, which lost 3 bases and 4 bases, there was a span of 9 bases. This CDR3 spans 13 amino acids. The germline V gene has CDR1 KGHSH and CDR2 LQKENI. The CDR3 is CASSPSRGYGYTF. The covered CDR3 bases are TGTGCCAGCTCACCCTCCAGGGGCTATGGC.

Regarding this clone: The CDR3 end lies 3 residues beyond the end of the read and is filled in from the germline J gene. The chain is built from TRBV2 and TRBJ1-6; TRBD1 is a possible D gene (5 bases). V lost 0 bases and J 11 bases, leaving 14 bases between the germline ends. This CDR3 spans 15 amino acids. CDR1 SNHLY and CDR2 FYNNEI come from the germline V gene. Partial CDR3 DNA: TGTGCCAGCAGTGAAGCAGGAGGTCAGGGAGCACCC. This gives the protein CASSEAGGQGAP. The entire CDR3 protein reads CASSEAGGQGAPLHF.

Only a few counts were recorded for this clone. This CDR3 is CASSSTGQGGYEQYF. The covered CDR3 bases are TGTGCCAGCAGTTCAACGGGGCAGGGGGGCTACGAG. V usage is TRBV13 and J usage is TRBJ2-7, with D tentatively TRBD1 (7 bases). Read sequence stops 3 residues before the CDR3 end, and the germline J gene provides the missing end. Trimming shortened V by 6 bases and J by 3 bases, and 18 bases separated the two germline ends. The CDR3 extends over 15 amino acids. Germline V CDR1 and CDR2: PRHDT, FYEKMQ (reference sequence).

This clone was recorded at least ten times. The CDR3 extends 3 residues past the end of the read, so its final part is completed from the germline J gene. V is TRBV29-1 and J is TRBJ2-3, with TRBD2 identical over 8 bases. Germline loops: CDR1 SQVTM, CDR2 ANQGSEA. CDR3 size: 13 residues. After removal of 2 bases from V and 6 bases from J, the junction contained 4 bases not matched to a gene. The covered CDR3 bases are TGCAGCGTTGAAAGCGGGAGAAGGGATACG. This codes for CSVESGRRDT. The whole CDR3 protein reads CSVESGRRDTQYF.

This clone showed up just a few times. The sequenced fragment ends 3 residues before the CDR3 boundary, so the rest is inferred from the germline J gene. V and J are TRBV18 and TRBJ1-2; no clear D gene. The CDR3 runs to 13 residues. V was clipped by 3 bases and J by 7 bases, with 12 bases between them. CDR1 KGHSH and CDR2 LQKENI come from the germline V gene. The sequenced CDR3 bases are TGTGCCAGCTCACCCAGTGACATTCGTGGC. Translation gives CASSPSDIRG. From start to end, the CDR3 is CASSPSDIRGYTF.

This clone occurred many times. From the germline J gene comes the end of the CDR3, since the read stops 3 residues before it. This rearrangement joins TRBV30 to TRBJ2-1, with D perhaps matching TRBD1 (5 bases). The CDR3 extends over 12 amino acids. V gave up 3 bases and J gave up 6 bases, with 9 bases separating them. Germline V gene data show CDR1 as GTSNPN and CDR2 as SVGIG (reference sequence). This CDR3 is CAWSRQTNEQFF. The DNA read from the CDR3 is TGTGCCTGGAGCCGACAGACCAATGAG.